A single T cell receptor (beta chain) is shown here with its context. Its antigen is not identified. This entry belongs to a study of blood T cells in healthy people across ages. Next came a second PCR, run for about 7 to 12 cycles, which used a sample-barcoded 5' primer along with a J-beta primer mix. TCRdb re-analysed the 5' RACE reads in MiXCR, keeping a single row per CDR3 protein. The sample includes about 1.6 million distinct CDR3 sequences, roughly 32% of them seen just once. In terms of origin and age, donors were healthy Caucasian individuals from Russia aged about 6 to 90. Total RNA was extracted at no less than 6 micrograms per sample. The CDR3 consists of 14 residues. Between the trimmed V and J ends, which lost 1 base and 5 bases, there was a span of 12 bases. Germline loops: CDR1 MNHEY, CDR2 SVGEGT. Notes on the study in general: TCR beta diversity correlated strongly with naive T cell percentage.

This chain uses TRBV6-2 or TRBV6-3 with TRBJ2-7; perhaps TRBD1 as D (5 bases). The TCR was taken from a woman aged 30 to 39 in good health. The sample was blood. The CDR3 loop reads CASSYYTQGDEQYF. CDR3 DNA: TGTGCCAGCAGTTACTACACCCAAGGGGACGAGCAGTACTTC.